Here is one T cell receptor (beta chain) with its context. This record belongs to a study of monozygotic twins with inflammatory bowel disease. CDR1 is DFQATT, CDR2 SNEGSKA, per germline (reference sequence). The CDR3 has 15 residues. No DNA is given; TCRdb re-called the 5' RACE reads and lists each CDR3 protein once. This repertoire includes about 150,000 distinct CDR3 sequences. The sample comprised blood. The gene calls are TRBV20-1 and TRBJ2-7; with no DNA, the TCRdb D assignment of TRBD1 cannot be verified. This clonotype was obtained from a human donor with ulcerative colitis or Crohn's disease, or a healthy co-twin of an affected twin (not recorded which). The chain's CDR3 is CSARVYGTVSYEQYF.